This T cell receptor beta chain was identified in a study of T cells after yellow fever vaccination. Study as a whole: SMART-Seq v4 Ultra Low Input prepared libraries from low-cell fractions. Study conclusions and caveats: Post-booster repertoires again held most primary-vaccination clones (roughly 96% CD4, roughly 88% CD8). Clonotypes found in both CD4 and CD8 compartments made up a small share.

To note about this clonotype: Its cognate antigen is unknown.

Per the germline V gene, CDR1 is SGHTA and CDR2 is FQGNSA. After removal of 4 bases from V and 1 base from J, the junction contained 9 bases not matched to a gene. The CDR3 runs 17 residues. For TCR, cDNA came from 5'RACE template switching, which added a universal primer site and UMIs. TCRdb passed the 5' RACE reads through MiXCR, listing each CDR3 protein once. The sample lists about 580,000 distinct CDR3 sequences; 17% were seen once. V gene TRBV7-2 combines with J gene TRBJ1-4, with 7 bases fitting TRBD1. The source was PBMCs, collected less than 6 days after the first yellow fever vaccination. The source is a man younger than 35 who received the YFV17D yellow fever vaccine. The CDR3 here is CASSSPRGAETNEKLFF. The CDR3 nucleotides are TGTGCCAGCAGCTCCCCCAGGGGGGCAGAAACTAATGAAAAACTGTTTTTT.